The 32 T cell receptor beta chains presented below share a single source sample, sequenced in a study of T cells in Graves' hyperthyroidism and ophthalmopathy. Amplified TCR beta CDR3 regions came from RNA transcripts. HTBI primers were employed in a first-round RT-PCR of the TCR CDR3. From the multiplex PCR reads, TCRdb called clonotypes with MiXCR, one entry per CDR3 protein. The sample carries nearly 600,000 distinct CDR3 sequences, approximately 15% recorded once. Sequencing was performed on blood. These receptors came from a young woman with Graves' ophthalmopathy.

V is TRBV24-1 and J is TRBJ2-3; tentatively, D is TRBD2 (6 bases). The length of the CDR3 is 14 residues. Germline values: CDR1 KGHDR, CDR2 SFDVKD. Trimming removed 9 bases at V and 7 bases at J, with 19 bases between. Written as DNA, the CDR3 is TGTGCCACCGGGGAGGTGGTCGCTCCTTATACGCAGTATTTT. Translation: CATGEVVAPYTQYF.

This clonotype was recorded a few times. The chain recombines TRBV19 with TRBJ2-7, with 10 bases matching TRBD1. The junction had 9 bases not matched to a gene; V was cut back by 3 bases and J by 7 bases. The CDR3 has 15 residues. Germline CDR1 is LNHDA and CDR2 is SQIVND (reference sequence). CDR3 residues: CASSISGTGVGEQYF. As DNA, the CDR3 is TGTGCCAGTAGTATCTCCGGGACAGGGGTGGGGGAGCAGTACTTC. The variable domain in full, completed from reference TRBV19 and TRBJ2-7, reads DGGITQSPKYLFRKEGQNVTLSCEQNLNHDAMYWYRQDPGQGLRLIYYSQIVNDFQKGDIAEGYSVSREKKESFPLTVTSAQKNPTAFYLCASSISGTGVGEQYFGPGTRLTVT.

This rearrangement joins TRBV12-3 or TRBV12-4 to TRBJ2-5, with D perhaps TRBD1 or TRBD2 (5 bases each). Trimming removed 6 bases from V and 7 bases from J, with 18 bases in between. This CDR3 comprises 14 residues. The CDR3: CASSPARGAMTQYF. The DNA for the CDR3 is TGTGCCAGCAGCCCCGCGAGAGGGGCGATGACCCAGTACTTC.

As concerns this clonotype: A much larger clone differs from this one at a single base, so this may be a read error. The chain joins TRBV12-3 or TRBV12-4 to TRBJ2-1; 12 bases align to TRBD2. The CDR3 runs to 16 residues. The DNA of the CDR3 is TGTGCCGGCAGTTGGTACCTAGCGGGAGGGCCGAATGAGCAGTTCTTC. Encoded protein: CAGSWYLAGGPNEQFF.

The CDR3 sequence: CASSYSGLAGLQETQYF. CDR3 nucleotides: TGTGCCAGCAGTTACTCGGGACTAGCGGGCCTCCAAGAGACCCAGTACTTC. The rearrangement uses TRBV6-5 and TRBJ2-5; 12 nucleotides agree with TRBD2. Germline-derived CDR1 and CDR2 are MNHEY and SVGAGI. The CDR3 consists of 17 residues. Unmatched junction bases numbered 3, after V lost 0 bases and J lost 1 base.

This clonotype has a count of ten or more. This rearrangement joins TRBV20-1 to TRBJ1-5; 8 bases line up with TRBD1. Germline lookup yields CDR1 DFQATT and CDR2 SNEGSKA (reference sequence). The CDR3 loop spans 17 amino acids. The trim removed 6 bases at V and 2 bases at J, leaving 15 bases unmatched. CDR3 in DNA: TGCAGTGCCACGACAGGGGCGAGGGGATATGGCAATCAGCCCCAGCATTTT. Amino acid sequence: CSATTGARGYGNQPQHF.

In its sample, this clonotype was seen a few times. The J gene is TRBJ1-1, the V gene TRBV5-6; D is unclear. Trimming removed 0 bases from V and 0 bases from J, with 18 bases in between. The germline V gene has CDR1 SGHDT and CDR2 YYEEEE. This CDR3 contains 18 residues. The CDR3 DNA reads as TGTGCCAGCAGCTTGGGGGGAGGGAAGGCAGTAATGAACACTGAAGCTTTCTTT. This translates into CASSLGGGKAVMNTEAFF.

This clonotype was found many times. The chain joins TRBV5-5 to TRBJ2-6; D possibly corresponds to TRBD1 (6 bases). The length of the CDR3 is 14 residues. The germline V gene encodes CDR1 SGHKS and CDR2 YYEKEE (reference sequence). Trimming removed 5 bases at V and 0 bases at J, with 6 bases between. The CDR3: CASRDSSGANVLTF. The CDR3 DNA is TGTGCCAGCAGGGACAGCTCTGGGGCCAACGTCCTGACTTTC.

This clonotype was detected many times. The chain employs TRBV28 and TRBJ2-5; no definite D call. Germline V CDR1 and CDR2: MDHEN, SYDVKM. The V and J ends lost 5 bases and 4 bases respectively, with 5 bases between them. CDR3 length: 11 amino acids. CDR3 sequence reads: CASSERETQYF. The CDR3 bases are TGTGCCAGCAGTGAACGAGAGACCCAGTACTTC.

V gene TRBV7-2 combines with J gene TRBJ2-1, with 11 bases that match TRBD2. This CDR3 is 16 amino acids long. V dropped 2 bases and J dropped 10; count of bases not matched to a gene: 10. Per the germline V gene, CDR1 is SGHTA and CDR2 is FQGNSA. The CDR3 protein is CASSLSLAGGRMEQFF. DNA of the CDR3: TGTGCCAGCAGCTTATCTCTAGCGGGGGGAAGGATGGAGCAGTTCTTC.

This clonotype showed up many times. The V and J genes are TRBV11-3 and TRBJ2-3; D remains ambiguous. This CDR3 is built from 12 residues. Germline V gene lookup returns CDR1 SGHNT and CDR2 YENEEA. V lost 5 bases to trimming and J lost 4 bases, with 7 bases between them. This CDR3 is CASSVRADTQYF. The DNA for the CDR3 is TGTGCCAGCAGCGTTAGGGCAGATACGCAGTATTTT.

V and J are TRBV9 and TRBJ2-2, with 13 bases lining up with TRBD2. In germline, CDR1 is SGDLS, CDR2 YYNGEE. V lost 3 bases, J lost 5 bases, and 7 bases stayed unmatched. CDR3 length equals 17 residues. CDR3 nucleotide sequence: TGTGCCAGCAGCGGGACTAGCGGGAGATCAAGTACCGGGGAGCTGTTTTTT. This translates into CASSGTSGRSSTGELFF.

The chain employs TRBV4-1 and TRBJ1-1, with D uncertain. The germline CDR1 and CDR2 sequences are MGHRA and YSYEKL. CDR3 length equals 17 residues. The V end was cut by 0 bases, the J end by 0 bases, with 14 bases between. The DNA of the CDR3 is TGCGCCAGCAGCCAAGAAGGTGTGATGTCCATGAACACTGAAGCTTTCTTT. Its translation: CASSQEGVMSMNTEAFF.

There are many counts of this clonotype. The chain joins TRBV7-2 to TRBJ1-1, with no clear D. The CDR3 is 13 residues long. Germline values: CDR1 SGHTA, CDR2 FQGNSA. The germline V and J ends were trimmed by 5 bases and 1 base, with 8 bases remaining between them. In DNA form, the CDR3 reads TGTGCCAGCAGCCCCGTTACGAACACTGAAGCTTTCTTT. It yields the protein CASSPVTNTEAFF.

This clonotype was recorded many times. The DNA of the CDR3 is TGTGCCATCAGTGAGTCCAGGCGGCCCTCCTACGAGCAGTACTTC. Translating it yields CAISESRRPSYEQYF. J is TRBJ2-7 and V is TRBV10-3; no clear D. Germline V lookup: CDR1 ENHRY, CDR2 SYGVKD. This CDR3 has 15 residues. With 0 bases removed from V and 0 bases from J, the gap between germline ends came to 9 bases.

The J gene is TRBJ1-2, the V gene TRBV3-1; 7 nucleotides agree with TRBD1. J gave up 5 bases and V 2 bases, and 8 bases lay outside the gene matches. Germline values: CDR1 LGHDT, CDR2 YNNKEL (reference sequence). The CDR3 covers 15 residues. The CDR3 protein is CASSQNPGQRYGYTF. In DNA form, the CDR3 reads TGTGCCAGCAGCCAAAACCCGGGACAGCGTTATGGCTACACCTTC.

With respect to this clonotype: Since a much larger clone is just one base distant, this may be a read error. The chain couples TRBV19 to TRBJ2-2; D perhaps matches TRBD1 (6 bases). Judging by the DNA end, TRBJ1-1 fits better; the J call may be wrong. The CDR3 length is 14 residues. Germline values: CDR1 LNHDA, CDR2 SQIVND (reference sequence). The CDR3 loop is CASSPAGGDTGAFF. CDR3 DNA sequence: TGTGCCAGTAGTCCCGCCGGAGGGGACACTGGAGCTTTCTTT.

Ten or more counts support this clonotype. The rearrangement joins TRBV7-2 to TRBJ1-5; D unresolved. This CDR3 is 15 amino acids long. CDR1 and CDR2 (germline): SGHTA, FQGNSA. Trimming stripped 8 bases from V and 0 bases from J, with 14 bases between. CDR3 DNA sequence: TGTGCCAGCTCCTCAACGGCATATAGCAATCAGCCCCAGCATTTT. Amino acids: CASSSTAYSNQPQHF.

The rearrangement links TRBV9 to TRBJ2-2; no reliable D call. Trimming left V 0 bases short and J 5 bases short, with 5 bases between. The CDR3 covers 13 residues. The germline CDR1 and CDR2 sequences are SGDLS and YYNGEE. CDR3 sequence reads: CASSVDTTGELFF. The DNA of the CDR3 is TGTGCCAGCAGCGTAGATACTACCGGGGAGCTGTTTTTT.

This clonotype was found many times. The chain uses TRBV20-1 and TRBJ2-3; 11 bases are shared with TRBD2. In germline, CDR1 is DFQATT, CDR2 SNEGSKA (reference sequence). The CDR3 loop spans 18 amino acids. V was clipped by 0 bases and J by 6 bases; unmatched bases: 14. CDR3 residues: CSARDRGLAGGPVDTQYF. CDR3 nucleotides: TGCAGTGCTAGAGATCGCGGATTAGCGGGAGGGCCGGTTGATACGCAGTATTTT.

This chain joins TRBV11-2 and TRBJ2-3; D ambiguous. The end of the DNA is better explained by TRBJ1-5, so the J call may be wrong. The CDR3 has 14 amino acids. The germline CDR1 and CDR2 sequences are SGHAT and FQNNGV. In DNA form, the CDR3 reads TGTGCCAGCAGCTTTACCAGCCAATCAGATACGCAGCATTTT. It is translated as CASSFTSQSDTQHF.

The chain carries TRBV25-1 and TRBJ2-1; D call uncertain. Germline V gene data show CDR1 as MGHDK and CDR2 as SYGVNS. The CDR3 is made up of 13 amino acids. With 3 bases removed from V and 9 bases from J, the gap between germline ends came to 12 bases. The CDR3 loop reads CASSDPPSREQFF. CDR3 DNA: TGTGCCAGCAGTGACCCACCCAGCCGTGAGCAGTTCTTC.

This chain connects TRBV28 to TRBJ1-1, with D perhaps matching TRBD1 (5 bases). The CDR3 has 13 amino acids. The germline V gene has CDR1 MDHEN and CDR2 SYDVKM. The V gene lost 7 bases and the J gene lost 4 bases, with 13 bases spanning the gap. The CDR3 DNA is TGTGCCAGCATAAGAGGGGCGCGCACTGAAGCTTTCTTT. Protein sequence: CASIRGARTEAFF.

The chain carries TRBV6-5 and TRBJ2-7; D may be TRBD1 or TRBD2 (5 bases each). The germline V gene has CDR1 MNHEY and CDR2 SVGAGI. This CDR3 region has 19 residues. Trimming shortened V by 0 bases and J by 2 bases, and 23 bases separated the two germline ends. In DNA, the CDR3 is TGTGCCAGCAGTTACTCGAGCACGGGGACCAAGATCCTACCCTACGAGCAGTACTTC. Translated, it gives CASSYSSTGTKILPYEQYF.

This clonotype has at least ten counts. The chain uses TRBV19 and TRBJ2-7; 7 positions match TRBD1. Per germline, CDR1 LNHDA and CDR2 SQIVND (reference sequence). This CDR3 comprises 16 residues. Losses at the gene ends were 3 bases for V and 6 bases for J; bases not matched to a gene: 14. CDR3 protein: CASSMGSRGLTGEQYF. As DNA, the CDR3 is TGTGCCAGTAGTATGGGTAGCAGGGGGTTGACTGGCGAGCAGTACTTC.

This clonotype came up many times. The chain combines TRBV12-3 or TRBV12-4 with TRBJ1-6; D is unclear. V was clipped by 3 bases and J by 10 bases, with 7 bases between them. The CDR3 runs 12 residues. The CDR3 here is CASSFWESPLHF. The CDR3 DNA is TGTGCCAGCAGTTTTTGGGAGTCACCCCTCCACTTT.

This clonotype was observed at least ten times. This sequence joins TRBV7-9 and TRBJ1-1; no clear D gene. Trimming removed 6 bases from V and 8 bases from J, with 10 bases in between. This CDR3 contains 11 residues. Germline CDR1 reads SEHNR; CDR2 reads FQNEAQ (reference sequence). CDR3 region: CASRSPEEAFF. CDR3 DNA: TGTGCCAGCAGGTCCCCCGAAGAAGCTTTCTTT.

This clonotype was seen many times. The chain carries TRBV6-4 and TRBJ2-7, with TRBD2 identical over 8 bases. The CDR3 spans 18 residues. Germline V CDR1 and CDR2: MRHNA, SNTAGT. The V segment lost 6 bases and the J segment 1 base; nucleotides outside the gene matches: 17. The CDR3 bases are TGTGCCAGCAGCCGAGCCCGACTAGCGATTAGAGGGTCCTACGAGCAGTACTTC. It yields the protein CASSRARLAIRGSYEQYF.

In this sample, this clonotype turned up many times. The gene calls are TRBV18 and TRBJ1-2, with D uncertain. CDR1 is KGHSH, CDR2 LQKENI, per germline. This CDR3 has 14 residues. Trimming pared 10 bases from V and 3 bases from J, leaving 18 bases between. CDR3 sequence reads: CATKHSLFHYGYTF. CDR3 nucleotides: TGTGCCACCAAACATTCTCTCTTCCACTATGGCTACACCTTC.

This chain uses TRBV27 with TRBJ1-6, with a tentative D call TRBD1 (5 bases). The CDR3 contains 15 residues. Trimming shortened V by 3 bases and J by 8 bases, and 14 bases separated the two germline ends. Germline V gene sequence: CDR1 MNHEY, CDR2 SMNVEV (reference sequence). This CDR3 reads CASSFREGAYSPLHF. Written as DNA, the CDR3 is TGTGCCAGCAGTTTCAGGGAAGGGGCGTATTCACCCCTCCACTTT.

As concerns this clonotype: One end of the junction does not line up with germline, which may come from a read error. CDR3 coding DNA: TGTGCCAGCAGCGTGGGACTAGCGGGAGGATCCTACGGGCAGTACTTC. Residues: CASSVGLAGGSYGQYF. The chain employs TRBV9 and TRBJ2-7; 15 bases match TRBD2. The germline V gene encodes CDR1 SGDLS and CDR2 YYNGEE. The CDR3 covers 16 residues.

This clonotype appeared many times. The V and J genes are TRBV9 and TRBJ2-7, with D perhaps TRBD2 (6 bases). V lost 0 bases, J lost 5 bases, and 15 bases lay in between. The germline CDR1 and CDR2 sequences are SGDLS and YYNGEE. The CDR3 contains 15 residues. The CDR3 DNA is TGTGCCAGCAGCGTAGTGGGACGGGGGATCGACGAGCAGTACTTC. Residues: CASSVVGRGIDEQYF. The full variable domain, with the rest looked up from reference TRBV9 and TRBJ2-7, is DSGVTQTPKHLITATGQRVTLRCSPRSGDLSVYWYQQSLDQGLQFLIQYYNGEERAKGNILERFSAQQFPDLHSELNLSSLELGDSALYFCASSVVGRGIDEQYFGPGTRLTVT.